The text below deals with one T cell receptor (beta chain). Its antigen is as yet unknown. Primers: 60 Vbeta forward and 13 Jbeta reverse. Assay: immunoSEQ multiplex PCR; the TCRdb copy retains only in-frame clones and omits some. The top ten clones hold 2.5% to 3% of a sample with 52,000 or so clones, 77% of them seen once. This CDR3 comprises 14 residues. The germline gives CDR1 KGHSH, CDR2 LQKENI. V lost 5 bases and J lost 2; bases outside the gene matches: 3. This sample is part of a study of cytomegalovirus exposure and HLA in healthy donors. About the research overall: The study's early data release held approximately 91 million unique TCRs from HLA-typed donors. Whole-study results and caveats: Later analysis showed TCR association rates varying by HLA locus, highest for DRB1 and lowest for HLA-C. Usually a TCR sequence was rare, but some public TCRs were found in many donors.

The specimen was PBMCs. This chain joins TRBV18 and TRBJ1-5; 7 positions match TRBD1. The clonotype was recovered from a woman aged 40 to 50 in good health and CMV-seropositive. DNA for the CDR3: TGTGCCAGCTCAGGCGGACAGGGCAATCAGCCCCAGCATTTT. The encoded protein is CASSGGQGNQPQHF.